The rows below give T cell receptor beta chains drawn from one sample of a study of blood T cell repertoires in COVID-19. Here immunoSEQ multiplex PCR was the method, and the copy in TCRdb shows in-frame clones only, minus some. This sample has about 300,000 clones; roughly 90% occur once, and the top ten carry less than 2%. The sample was peripheral blood. The receptors stem from a young woman with COVID-19, enrolled during active disease. The CDR3 runs from the conserved cysteine through the conserved F or W. The D gene is left open where the match is weak. Size tells how often a clone was seen (once, few, many) or the class of an expanded clone, and some rows leave it out.

j_gene,abundance,d_gene,v_gene,CDR3nt,CDR3aa
TRBJ1-5,NA,NA,TRBV28,TGTGCCAGCACCCCCGCCCGGAGCAATCAGCCCCAGCATTTT,CASTPARSNQPQHF
TRBJ1-2,once,TRBD1,TRBV2,TGTGCCAGCAGGGTAGAGACAGGGGGGCGATTC,CASRVETGGRF
TRBJ2-4,NA,TRBD1,TRBV7-9,TGTGCCAGCAGCTCCGGGACAGGGTTGGCCAAAAACATTCAGTACTTC,CASSSGTGLAKNIQYF
TRBJ2-7,NA,TRBD2,TRBV7-2,TGTGCCAGCAGCTGGGCTAGCGGGGGGAACTACGAGCAGTACTTC,CASSWASGGNYEQYF
TRBJ2-3,NA,TRBD2,TRBV2,TGTGCCAGCAGTGGGGTAGCGGGGGGATTAGATACGCAGTATTTT,CASSGVAGGLDTQYF
TRBJ1-6,NA,NA,TRBV4-3,TGCGCCAGCAGCCAAGATCACGGGGATAGGTCACCCCTCCACTTT,CASSQDHGDRSPLHF
TRBJ2-2,NA,NA,TRBV21-1,TGTGCCAGCAGCAACCCGGTCGGGGGACAGGGAGGCACCGGGGAGCTGTTTTTT,CASSNPVGGQGGTGELFF
TRBJ1-4,NA,NA,TRBV28,TGTGCCAGCAGTCTCATCGAGGTCGCAACTAATGAAAAACTGTTTTTT,CASSLIEVATNEKLFF
TRBJ1-1,NA,NA,TRBV28,TGTGCCAGCACCCCTCGGCGGGAGAACACTGAAGCTTTCTTT,CASTPRRENTEAFF
TRBJ2-5,NA,NA,TRBV7-2,TGTGCCAGCAGCCCCCGAGAGAAGCAAGAGACCCAGTACTTC,CASSPREKQETQYF
TRBJ2-2,NA,NA,TRBV27,TGTGCCAGCAGTCCAATTGGGGGGAGCACCGGGGAGCTGTTTTTT,CASSPIGGSTGELFF
TRBJ1-1,NA,NA,TRBV7-8,TGTGCCAGCAGCTTAGAGGCAGCGGGGAACACTGAAGCTTTCTTT,CASSLEAAGNTEAFF
TRBJ2-3,NA,NA,TRBV27,TGTGCCAGCAGTTTAGATCCCGCGGGGCCCACAGATACGCAGTATTTT,CASSLDPAGPTDTQYF
TRBJ2-3,NA,NA,TRBV6-4,TGTGCCAGCAGTGATGCGGGGACTAGCACAGATACGCAGTATTTT,CASSDAGTSTDTQYF
TRBJ1-6,NA,TRBD1,TRBV19,TGTGCCAGTAAGAACAGGGGTCGGAATTCACCCCTCCACTTT,CASKNRGRNSPLHF
TRBJ1-1,NA,NA,TRBV11-3,TGTGCCAGCGCCCAGACAGAACTTGAAGCTTTCTTT,CASAQTELEAFF
TRBJ2-1,NA,TRBD2,TRBV4-2,TGTGCCAGCAGCTCCGGGGGGGCGGACAATGAGCAGTTCTTC,CASSSGGADNEQFF
TRBJ2-2,NA,TRBD2,TRBV5-1,TGCGCCAGCAGCCACCTTCTTTCGGGAGGCACCGGGGAGCTGTTTTTT,CASSHLLSGGTGELFF
TRBJ2-2,NA,NA,TRBV18,TGTGCCAGCTCACCCGGGACAAGGAACACCGGGGAGCTGTTTTTT,CASSPGTRNTGELFF
TRBJ2-7,NA,NA,TRBV5-8,TGTGCCAGCAGCTTCGTCGCCGAGACCTACGAGCAGTACTTC,CASSFVAETYEQYF
TRBJ2-1,NA,TRBD2,TRBV4-2,TGTGCCAGCAGCCAAGAAGCGGGGGTCTCCTACAATGAGCAGTTCTTC,CASSQEAGVSYNEQFF
TRBJ1-4,NA,TRBD1,TRBV18,TGTGCCAGCTCACTGATTGGACAGGGGGCAACTAATGAAAAACTGTTTTTT,CASSLIGQGATNEKLFF
TRBJ2-3,NA,TRBD2,TRBV3-1/TRBV3-2,TGTGCCAGCAGCAACAGCGGGGGCTTCTATACGCAGTATTTT,CASSNSGGFYTQYF
TRBJ2-7,NA,NA,TRBV12-1,TGTGCCAGCAGCCCCTGGACAGGAAACACCTACGAGCAGTACTTC,CASSPWTGNTYEQYF
TRBJ1-5,NA,NA,TRBV19,TGTGCCAGTAGAGGACAGCCCAATCAGCCCCAGCATTTT,CASRGQPNQPQHF
TRBJ1-2,NA,TRBD1,TRBV18,TGTGCCAGCTCACCAGGTCGGCAGGGGGCTAACTATGGCTACACCTTC,CASSPGRQGANYGYTF
TRBJ2-3,NA,NA,TRBV5-6,TGTGCCAGCAGCTTACCGGAGCGGAGCACAGATACGCAGTATTTT,CASSLPERSTDTQYF
TRBJ1-5,few,TRBD1,TRBV6-5,TGTGCCAGCAGGCTACAGGGGGCTCGACAGCCCCAGCATTTT,CASRLQGARQPQHF
TRBJ2-7,NA,NA,TRBV11-2,TGTGCCAGCAGCTTAGGTTTCTTTGCAGGAACGGAGCAGTACTTC,CASSLGFFAGTEQYF
TRBJ2-6,NA,TRBD2,TRBV15,TGTGCCACCTCAGCGGGGGGCCCCTCTGGGGCCAACGTCCTGACTTTC,CATSAGGPSGANVLTF
TRBJ2-7,NA,TRBD2,TRBV6-5,TGTGCCAGCAGTTATAAGCGGGGGGTCTACGAGCAGTACTTC,CASSYKRGVYEQYF
TRBJ2-1,NA,NA,TRBV19,TGTGCCAGTAGTAGGTTCCTGGGGCGCTTGGGTGAGCAGTTCTTC,CASSRFLGRLGEQFF
TRBJ2-5,NA,TRBD2,TRBV2,TGTGCCAGCAGTTTTTCCGGGACTAGCGGCGTATATCAAAGAGCCCAAGAGACCCAGTACTTC,CASSFSGTSGVYQRAQETQYF
TRBJ1-1,NA,NA,TRBV5-4,TGTGCCAGCAGCCTGGATCATTCTGAAGCTTTCTTT,CASSLDHSEAFF
TRBJ2-7,NA,TRBD1,TRBV5-5,TGTGCCAGCAGCTACAGACAGGGGTCCGAGCAGTACTTC,CASSYRQGSEQYF
TRBJ1-2,NA,TRBD1,TRBV19,TGTGCCAGTAGTCTTACCTCGACAGGGAACTATGGCTACACCTTC,CASSLTSTGNYGYTF
TRBJ2-3,NA,TRBD2,TRBV2,TGTGCCAGCAGTGTCTTAGCGGGGGCTTCAGATACGCAGTATTTT,CASSVLAGASDTQYF
TRBJ1-3,NA,NA,TRBV4-1,TGCGCCAGCAGCCGCGGACGGGGCTCTGGAAACACCATATATTTT,CASSRGRGSGNTIYF
TRBJ2-1,NA,TRBD2,TRBV2,TGTGCCAGCAGTGAAGATGGGCGGGGGGCCCGGAATGAGCAGTTCTTC,CASSEDGRGARNEQFF
TRBJ2-2,NA,TRBD2,TRBV7-9,TGTGCCAGCAGCTTGTCGGGCGGGGGGAACACCGGGGAGCTGTTTTTT,CASSLSGGGNTGELFF
TRBJ2-6,NA,NA,TRBV27,TGTGCCAGCAGTTTAGTGGCCTCTGGGGCCAACGTCCTGACTTTC,CASSLVASGANVLTF
TRBJ1-2,NA,NA,TRBV7-2,TGTGCCAGCAGCGCACCGGGGGGCTACTATGGCTACACCTTC,CASSAPGGYYGYTF
TRBJ1-4,NA,NA,TRBV7-9,TGTGCCAGCAGCTTAGACCTGGACATACTGTTTTTT,CASSLDLDILFF
TRBJ1-4,NA,NA,TRBV3-1/TRBV3-2,TGTGCCAGCAGCCATTCGGCCACAGGGATGGAAAAACTGTTTTTT,CASSHSATGMEKLFF
TRBJ1-1,NA,TRBD1,TRBV19,TGTGCCAGTAGTGCCCAGGACAGGGCAGGGACTGAAGCTTTCTTT,CASSAQDRAGTEAFF
TRBJ1-2,NA,TRBD1,TRBV30,TGTGCCTGGAGTCGAAGGACAGGGGGACTAGGTAGCTACACCTTC,CAWSRRTGGLGSYTF
TRBJ2-3,NA,TRBD2,TRBV7-6,TGTGCCAGCAGGCAATCCGGGACTAGCGGGACGCAGTATTTT,CASRQSGTSGTQYF
TRBJ1-2,NA,TRBD1,TRBV10-3,TGTGCCATCAGTGGACAGGGGTCTGATCTGGATGGCTACACCTTC,CAISGQGSDLDGYTF
TRBJ2-3,NA,TRBD1,TRBV12-5,TGTGCTAGTGGTTTGGTTAGCCGGGACAGGGTTCCGTTGCCAGATACGCAGTATTTT,CASGLVSRDRVPLPDTQYF
TRBJ2-1,once,NA,TRBV5-6,TGTGCCAGCAGCTTGCGGGGGGCTTTCCATGAGCAGTTCTTC,CASSLRGAFHEQFF
TRBJ1-1,NA,TRBD1,TRBV7-9,TGTGCCAGCAGCTTATCGGGACAGGACACTGAAGCTTTCTTT,CASSLSGQDTEAFF
TRBJ2-6,NA,NA,TRBV6-5,TGTGCCAGCACCACTACAGGCGCCAACGTCCTGACTTTC,CASTTTGANVLTF
TRBJ1-5,NA,NA,TRBV2,TGTGCCAGCCGTCTGAGACAGGCTAGCAATCAGCCCCAGCATTTT,CASRLRQASNQPQHF
TRBJ2-3,few,NA,TRBV28,TGTGCCAGCAGGGTTACCGGGTCCTGGCTTCAGTATTTT,CASRVTGSWLQYF
TRBJ1-1,NA,NA,TRBV2,TGTGCCAGCCATGCGGACTTCACTGAAGCTTTCTTT,CASHADFTEAFF
TRBJ1-2,NA,NA,TRBV4-1,TGCGCCAGCAGCCCCTTCCTAGGGAGAGACTATGGCTACACCTTC,CASSPFLGRDYGYTF
TRBJ2-5,NA,NA,TRBV28,TGTGCCAGCAGGTCGACAGGCTTCCAAGAGACCCAGTACTTC,CASRSTGFQETQYF
TRBJ1-2,few,NA,TRBV2,TGTGCCAGCAGTAGACTCTTGGAACGCGGCTACACCTTC,CASSRLLERGYTF
TRBJ2-7,NA,TRBD1,TRBV5-6,TGTGCCAGCAGCCTAGCAGGGACAGGGAGCTCCTACGAGCAGTACTTC,CASSLAGTGSSYEQYF